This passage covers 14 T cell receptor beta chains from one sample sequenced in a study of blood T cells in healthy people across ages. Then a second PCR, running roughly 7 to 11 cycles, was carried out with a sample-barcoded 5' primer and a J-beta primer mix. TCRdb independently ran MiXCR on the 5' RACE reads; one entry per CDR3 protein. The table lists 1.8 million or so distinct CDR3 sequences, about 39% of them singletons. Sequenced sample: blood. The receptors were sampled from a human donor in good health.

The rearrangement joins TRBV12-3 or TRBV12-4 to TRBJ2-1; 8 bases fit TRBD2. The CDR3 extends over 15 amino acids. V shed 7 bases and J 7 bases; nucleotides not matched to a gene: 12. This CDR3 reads CASTPVTSGQNEQFF. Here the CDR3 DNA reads TGTGCCAGCACCCCGGTCACTAGCGGACAGAATGAGCAGTTCTTC.

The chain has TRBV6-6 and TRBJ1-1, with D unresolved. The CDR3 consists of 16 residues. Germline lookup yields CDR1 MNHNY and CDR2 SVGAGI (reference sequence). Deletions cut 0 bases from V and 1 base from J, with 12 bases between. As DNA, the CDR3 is TGTGCCAGCAGTTACTCTAGGGAGATTAAGAACACTGAAGCTTTCTTT. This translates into CASSYSREIKNTEAFF.

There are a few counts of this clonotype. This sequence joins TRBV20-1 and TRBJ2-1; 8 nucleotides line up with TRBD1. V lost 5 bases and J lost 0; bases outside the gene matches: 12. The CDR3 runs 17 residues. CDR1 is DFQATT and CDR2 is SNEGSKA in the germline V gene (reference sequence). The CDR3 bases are TGCAGTGCTGCCGGGACAGGAGTCTCCGCCTCCTACAATGAGCAGTTCTTC. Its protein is CSAAGTGVSASYNEQFF.

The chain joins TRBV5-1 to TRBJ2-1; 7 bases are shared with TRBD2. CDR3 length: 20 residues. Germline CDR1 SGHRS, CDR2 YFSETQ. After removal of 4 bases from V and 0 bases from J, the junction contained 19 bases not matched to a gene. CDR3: CASSASLTRRGFLSYNEQFF. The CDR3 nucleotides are TGCGCCAGCAGCGCAAGCCTAACCCGGCGGGGGTTCCTCTCCTACAATGAGCAGTTCTTC.

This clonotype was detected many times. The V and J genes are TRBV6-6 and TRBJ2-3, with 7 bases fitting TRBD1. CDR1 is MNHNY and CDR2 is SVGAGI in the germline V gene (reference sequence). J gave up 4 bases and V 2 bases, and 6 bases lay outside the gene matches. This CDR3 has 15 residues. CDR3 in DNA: TGTGCCAGCAGTTACAACACAGGGGAACCAGATACGCAGTATTTT. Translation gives CASSYNTGEPDTQYF.

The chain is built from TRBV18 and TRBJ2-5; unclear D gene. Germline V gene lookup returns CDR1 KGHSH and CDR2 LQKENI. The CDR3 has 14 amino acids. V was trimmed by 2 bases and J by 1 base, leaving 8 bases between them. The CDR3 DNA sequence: TGTGCCAGCTCACCAAACCTATCCCAAGAGACCCAGTACTTC. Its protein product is CASSPNLSQETQYF.

The CDR3 nucleotides are TGTGCCAGCACCGCAGGGGGGGAACAAGAGACCCAGTACTTC. It encodes CASTAGGEQETQYF. The chain employs TRBV28 and TRBJ2-5; D is tentatively TRBD1 or TRBD2 (7 bases each). The length of the CDR3 is 14 residues. CDR1 and CDR2 (germline): MDHEN, SYDVKM. Trimming removed 7 bases at V and 2 bases at J, with 14 bases between.

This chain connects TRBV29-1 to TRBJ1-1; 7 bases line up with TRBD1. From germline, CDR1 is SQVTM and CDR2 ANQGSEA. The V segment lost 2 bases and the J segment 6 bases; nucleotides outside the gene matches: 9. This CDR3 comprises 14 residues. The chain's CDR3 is CSVEMTGSLAEAFF. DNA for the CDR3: TGCAGCGTTGAAATGACAGGGTCTTTGGCTGAAGCTTTCTTT.

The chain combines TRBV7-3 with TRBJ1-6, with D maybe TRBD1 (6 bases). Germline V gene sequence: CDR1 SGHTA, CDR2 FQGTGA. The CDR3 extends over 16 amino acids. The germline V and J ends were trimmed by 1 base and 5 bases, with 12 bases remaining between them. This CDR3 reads CASSLRGRGNNSPLHF. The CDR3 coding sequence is TGTGCCAGCAGCTTAAGGGGGCGCGGAAATAATTCACCCCTCCACTTT.

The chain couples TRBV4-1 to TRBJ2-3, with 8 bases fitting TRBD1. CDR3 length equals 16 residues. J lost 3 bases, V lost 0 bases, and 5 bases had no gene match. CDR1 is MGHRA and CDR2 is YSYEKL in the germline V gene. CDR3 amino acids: CASSQEGTGVTDTQYF. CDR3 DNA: TGCGCCAGCAGCCAAGAAGGGACAGGAGTTACAGATACGCAGTATTTT.

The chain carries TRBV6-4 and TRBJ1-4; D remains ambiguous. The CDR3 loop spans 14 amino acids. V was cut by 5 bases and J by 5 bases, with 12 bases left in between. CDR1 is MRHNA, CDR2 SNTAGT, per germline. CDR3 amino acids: CASSLEVGNEKLFF. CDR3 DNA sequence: TGTGCCAGCAGTCTGGAGGTGGGGAATGAAAAACTGTTTTTT.

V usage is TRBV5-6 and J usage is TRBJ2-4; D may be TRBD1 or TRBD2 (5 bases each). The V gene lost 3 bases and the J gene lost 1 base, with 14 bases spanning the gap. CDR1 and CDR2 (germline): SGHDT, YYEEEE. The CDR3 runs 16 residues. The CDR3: CASSSYGAQAKNIQYF. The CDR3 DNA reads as TGTGCCAGCAGCTCGTACGGGGCGCAGGCCAAAAACATTCAGTACTTC.

The CDR3, as DNA: TGTGCCAGCAGCCAACGGGGGAGTGATGGTTCACCCCTCCACTTT. This codes for CASSQRGSDGSPLHF. The chain links TRBV3-1 to TRBJ1-6, with D perhaps TRBD1 (5 bases). This CDR3 has 15 amino acids. With 2 bases removed from V and 9 bases from J, the gap between germline ends came to 14 bases. Looked up from germline, CDR1 is LGHDT and CDR2 is YNNKEL (reference sequence).

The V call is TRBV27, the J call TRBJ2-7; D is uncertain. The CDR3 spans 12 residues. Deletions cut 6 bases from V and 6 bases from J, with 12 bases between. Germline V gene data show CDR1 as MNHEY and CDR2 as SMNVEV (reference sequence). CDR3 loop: CASRPTLGEQYF. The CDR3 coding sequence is TGTGCCAGCAGACCTACGCTGGGCGAGCAGTACTTC.